This entry describes one T cell receptor beta chain. Antigen specificity is unknown. The sample belongs to a study of cytomegalovirus exposure and HLA in healthy donors. The PCR employed 60 Vbeta primers together with 13 Jbeta primers. Assay: immunoSEQ multiplex PCR; the TCRdb copy retains only in-frame clones and omits some. The sample lists 75,000 to 100,000 clones; approximately 74% were seen once. Findings and caveats of the study: In vitro, a few CMV-associated chains proved specific for CMV antigens.

Germline V gene data show CDR1 as SGHTA and CDR2 as FQGTGA. V was pared by 6 bases and J by 7 bases, with 18 bases between. The CDR3 contains 15 residues. At the time of sampling, donors were nominally healthy, though unrecorded immune exposures were likely. The specimen was PBMCs. This chain joins TRBV7-3 and TRBJ2-2; possibly TRBD2 for D (6 bases). The source of this sequence is a woman in her 70s in good health and CMV-seropositive. The CDR3, as DNA: TGTGCCAGCAGTCCATCATACCTGGAGGGCGGGGAGCTGTTTTTT. This encodes CASSPSYLEGGELFF. Combining the CDR3 with reference TRBV7-3 and TRBJ2-2 gives the whole variable domain GAGVSQTPSNKVTEKGKYVELRCDPISGHTALYWYRQSLGQGPEFLIYFQGTGAADDSGLPNDRFFAVRPEGSVSTLKIQRTERGDSAVYLCASSPSYLEGGELFFGEGSRLTVL.